One and the same sample provided the 9 T cell receptor beta chains below, sequenced in a study of cytomegalovirus exposure and HLA in healthy donors. Use of 60 Vbeta and 13 Jbeta primers characterized the PCR. Clones were read by immunoSEQ multiplex PCR, and TCRdb kept only the in-frame ones, dropping some. This table has about 94,000 clones, over 65% appearing once. The sequenced sample consisted of PBMCs. These receptors were obtained from a man aged 25 to 40 in good health and CMV-seronegative.

This chain links TRBV5-3 with TRBJ2-4; 13 bases align to TRBD2. TRBV5-3 is placed among ORFs of uncertain function. The CDR3 consists of 20 residues. V lost 0 bases to trimming and J lost 1 base; unmatched junction nucleotides: 10. As DNA, the CDR3 is TGTGCCAGAAGCTTGGGGGTCACTAGCGGGAGGGCCGAGGCCAAAAACATTCAGTACTTC. Amino acid sequence: CARSLGVTSGRAEAKNIQYF.

The genes are TRBV9 and TRBJ2-1; 13 bases align to TRBD2. Germline V lookup: CDR1 SGDLS, CDR2 YYNGEE. V trimming: 3 bases; J trimming: 6 bases; junction bases outside the gene matches: 15. The CDR3 has 19 amino acids. CDR3 amino acids: CASSGGLAGASPWGNEQFF. CDR3 DNA sequence: TGTGCCAGCAGCGGAGGACTAGCGGGAGCCTCCCCTTGGGGCAATGAGCAGTTCTTC.

The V call is TRBV25-1, the J call TRBJ1-2, with D possibly matching TRBD1 (6 bases). The V gene's germline CDR1 is MGHDK and CDR2 SYGVNS. V was cut by 3 bases and J by 8 bases, with 19 bases left in between. The CDR3 runs to 15 residues. CDR3 DNA: TGTGCCAGCAGTGATTCCGGACCCGGACAGATCGGCTACACCTTC. It yields the protein CASSDSGPGQIGYTF.

The V gene is TRBV5-4, the J gene TRBJ1-3; 12 nucleotides line up with TRBD1. CDR3 length: 18 residues. After removal of 4 bases from V and 1 base from J, the junction contained 9 bases not matched to a gene. CDR1 is SGHNT, CDR2 YYREEE, per germline (reference sequence). The CDR3 protein is CASSGDRDRGLSGNTIYF. The CDR3 DNA is TGTGCCAGCAGCGGGGACCGGGACAGGGGGCTATCTGGAAACACCATATATTTT. Variable domain in full (rest from reference TRBV5-4 and TRBJ1-3): ETGVTQSPTHLIKTRGQQVTLRCSSQSGHNTVSWYQQALGQGPQFIFQYYREEENGRGNFPPRFSGLQFPNYSSELNVNALELDDSALYLCASSGDRDRGLSGNTIYFGEGSWLTVV.

CDR3 sequence (DNA): TGCGCCAGCAGCCAATGGTTGAGGGGGCGTTTTGCAACCGGGGAGCTGTTTTTT. Residues: CASSQWLRGRFATGELFF. The chain joins TRBV4-1 to TRBJ2-2; 7 positions match TRBD1. The germline V gene encodes CDR1 MGHRA and CDR2 YSYEKL. CDR3 length: 18 residues. V was clipped by 2 bases and J by 5 bases; unmatched bases: 14.

V usage is TRBV5-1 and J usage is TRBJ2-7; 10 bases fit TRBD2. The germline gives CDR1 SGHRS, CDR2 YFSETQ. Losses at the gene ends were 4 bases for V and 3 bases for J; bases not matched to a gene: 10. CDR3 length: 16 residues. The chain's CDR3 is CASSPPGLATGYEQYF. As DNA, the CDR3 is TGCGCCAGCAGCCCACCGGGACTAGCGACCGGCTACGAGCAGTACTTC. Using reference TRBV5-1 and TRBJ2-7 for the parts outside the CDR3, the full variable domain is KAGVTQTPRYLIKTRGQQVTLSCSPISGHRSVSWYQQTPGQGLQFLFEYFSETQRNKGNFPGRFSGRQFSNSRSEMNVSTLELGDSALYLCASSPPGLATGYEQYFGPGTRLTVT.

This chain connects TRBV15 to TRBJ1-2; 7 nucleotides match TRBD1. This CDR3 has 14 residues. Trimming took 1 base from V and 5 from J; bases not matched to a gene: 4. Germline CDR1 is LNHNV and CDR2 is YYDKDF (reference sequence). CDR3 nucleotides: TGTGCCACCAGCAGAGTCGACAGGGATTATGGCTACACCTTC. This translates into CATSRVDRDYGYTF.

The rearrangement joins TRBV7-2 to TRBJ2-3; 12 positions agree with TRBD2. Germline loops: CDR1 SGHTA, CDR2 FQGNSA. The trim removed 5 bases at V and 2 bases at J, leaving 5 bases unmatched. The CDR3 runs 16 residues. The CDR3 bases are TGTGCCAGCAGCCTCGGACTAGCGGGGTACACAGATACGCAGTATTTT. Translated: CASSLGLAGYTDTQYF.

The V call is TRBV27, the J call TRBJ2-1, with TRBD2 matching over 8 bases. This CDR3 is built from 16 residues. CDR1 and CDR2 from the germline V gene are MNHEY and SMNVEV (reference sequence). With V trimmed by 8 bases and J by 1 base, 10 bases remained unmatched. CDR3 amino acids: CASGVALAVSYNEQFF. The CDR3 DNA follows: TGTGCCAGCGGAGTCGCACTAGCGGTATCCTACAATGAGCAGTTCTTC.